This T cell receptor (beta chain) was sequenced for a study of cytomegalovirus exposure and HLA in healthy donors. A note on this clone: Its cognate antigen is unknown.

CDR3 size: 17 residues. Germline loops: CDR1 MNHEY, CDR2 SMNVEV (reference sequence). The trim removed 5 bases at V and 1 base at J, leaving 10 bases unmatched. The PCR had 60 Vbeta and 13 Jbeta primers. Libraries were prepared by immunoSEQ multiplex PCR; TCRdb keeps only in-frame clonotypes and omits some of them. This table holds approximately 130,000 clones, over 60% found once. Overall study results and limits: Altogether, about 160 TCR beta chains were recorded as cytomegalovirus-associated. In vitro confirmation showed a few CMV-associated chains to be CMV antigen specific. Later work showed greater clonal expansion in HLA-associated TCR beta chains than in equally common others. By HLA locus, TCR association rates varied in a later analysis, with DRB1 showing the most and HLA-C the fewest.

The clonotype was recovered from a man aged 18 to 29 in good health and CMV-seropositive. The chain uses TRBV27 and TRBJ1-4; 7 bases are a match to TRBD1. Specimen: PBMCs. CDR3 nucleotides: TGTGCCAGCAGTCACTCCAGGGGGAGGCAAACTAATGAAAAACTGTTTTTT. Protein product: CASSHSRGRQTNEKLFF.